This T cell receptor beta chain emerged from a study of cytomegalovirus exposure and HLA in healthy donors. Study-level results: In a later analysis, first-cohort TCR clusters were found to tend to co-occur in the 95 to 150 validation repertoires.

With regard to this clone: Antigen: not known.

Trimming at V came to 5 bases and at J to 5 bases, leaving 9 bases not matched to a gene. Looked up from germline, CDR1 is MNHEY and CDR2 is SMNVEV (reference sequence). This CDR3 contains 16 residues. Sequencing was performed with immunoSEQ multiplex PCR; in TCRdb, only in-frame clones are kept and a portion is missing. The table records 120,000 to 150,000 clones, roughly nine tenths of them present only once. Sequenced material: PBMCs. This clonotype originated in a man between 18 and 29 years old in good health and CMV-seronegative. V gene TRBV27 combines with J gene TRBJ2-5; 12 positions match TRBD2. CDR3 in amino acids: CASSPRLAGVIETQYF. CDR3 nucleotide sequence: TGTGCCAGCAGTCCCCGACTAGCGGGAGTTATTGAGACCCAGTACTTC.